This TCR beta chain appears in the sequencing data of a study of CD8 T cells in ankylosing spondylitis. Findings and limits, study-wide: Reportedly, disease-linked clones are significantly enriched in ankylosing spondylitis patients' matched synovial fluid.

The V and J ends lost 3 bases and 7 bases respectively, with 16 bases between them. The CDR3 length is 15 residues. Germline V gene data show CDR1 as DFQATT and CDR2 as SNEGSKA (reference sequence). This clonotype was counted a few times. The antigen is not known. Quantitative 5'-RACE with molecular barcodes generated TCR beta libraries. One entry per CDR3 protein, called by TCRdb with MiXCR from the 5' RACE reads. There are around 300,000 distinct CDR3 sequences in the sample; around 20% occur only once, and about 4% lies in the top ten. The sample was blood, either unsorted or a sorted T cell fraction (not recorded which). The chain links TRBV20-1 to TRBJ1-6, with no clear D. This receptor was obtained from a female donor with ankylosing spondylitis or in good health (not recorded which). In nucleotides, the CDR3 is TGCAGTGCTAGCCTGACGGGGTTGGGAAATTCACCCCTCCACTTT. It is translated as CSASLTGLGNSPLHF.